Only a few counts were recorded for the clone carrying this TCR beta chain. Its target is not known. The data derive from a study of T-cell memory formation after mild COVID-19. The length of the CDR3 is 14 residues. From germline, CDR1 is SEHNR and CDR2 FQNEAQ (reference sequence). V lost 3 bases and J 6 bases, leaving 11 bases between the germline ends. TCR alpha and TCR beta cDNA libraries carrying sample barcodes and UMIs came from 5'RACE with constant-segment primers. TCRdb re-analysed the 5' RACE reads in MiXCR, keeping a single row per CDR3 protein. The table includes about 84,000 distinct CDR3 sequences, over 11% detected once. Notes on the study in general: Most CD4+ clones that shrank were in CM and EM, while CD8+ ones turned up in EMRA.

The chain carries TRBV7-9 and TRBJ2-2; D is perhaps TRBD1 (6 bases). The source material was PBMCs or a T cell subset sorted from them (not recorded which). The receptor's source is an adult woman who had mild COVID-19 (a few samples of this study predate the infection). Cell type and time point are not known. CDR3 in DNA: TGTGCCAGCAGCTTGGCCAGGGGTGCCGGGGAGCTGTTTTTT. Translated: CASSLARGAGELFF.